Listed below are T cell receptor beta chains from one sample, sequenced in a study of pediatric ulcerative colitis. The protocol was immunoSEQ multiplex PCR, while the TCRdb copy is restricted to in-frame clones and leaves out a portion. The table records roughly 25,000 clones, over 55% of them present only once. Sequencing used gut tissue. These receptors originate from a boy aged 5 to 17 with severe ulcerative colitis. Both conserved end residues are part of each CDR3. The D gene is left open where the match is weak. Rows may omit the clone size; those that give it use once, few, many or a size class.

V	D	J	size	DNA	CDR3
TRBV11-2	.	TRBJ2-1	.	TGTGCCAGCAGCTTAGATCGAGGTAGCCAGTACAATGAGCAGTTCTTC	CASSLDRGSQYNEQFF
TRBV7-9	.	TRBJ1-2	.	TGTGCCAGCAGCCCCGAGGGCGTCCGCCAAGGCTACACCTTC	CASSPEGVRQGYTF
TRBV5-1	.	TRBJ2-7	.	TGCGCCAGCAGCAGCCGAGGGGGAGGCGTCTACGAGCAGTACTTC	CASSSRGGGVYEQYF
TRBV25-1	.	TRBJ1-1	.	TGTGCCAGCAGTATTGCTAGGGACACTGAAGCTTTCTTT	CASSIARDTEAFF
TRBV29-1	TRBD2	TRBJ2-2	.	TGCAGCGGGACTAGCGTGAACACCGGGGAGCTGTTTTTT	CSGTSVNTGELFF
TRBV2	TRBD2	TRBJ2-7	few	TGTGCCAGCAGTGATTGGACTAGCGGCTACGAGCAGTACTTC	CASSDWTSGYEQYF
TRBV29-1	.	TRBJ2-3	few	TGCAGCGTTGGGTCCAGGGACCCCACAGATACGCAGTATTTT	CSVGSRDPTDTQYF
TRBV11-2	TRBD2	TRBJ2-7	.	TGTGCCAGCAGCTTTACTAGCGGGCAGTACGAGCAGTACTTC	CASSFTSGQYEQYF
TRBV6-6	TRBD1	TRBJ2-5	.	TGTGCCAGCAGTCGCGAGGGGGCGGGTCAAGAGACCCAGTACTTC	CASSREGAGQETQYF
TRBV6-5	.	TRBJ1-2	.	TGTGCCAGCAGTTACGGGACGGTGGGTTTTTCGGGCTACACCTTC	CASSYGTVGFSGYTF
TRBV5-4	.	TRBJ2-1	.	TGTGCCAGCAGCTTTAGTCTGGCGGGGCACAATGAGCAGTTCTTC	CASSFSLAGHNEQFF
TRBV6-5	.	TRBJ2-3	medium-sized	TGTGCCAGCAGTTACTCTACGTCGTCGTGGGATACGCAGTATTTT	CASSYSTSSWDTQYF
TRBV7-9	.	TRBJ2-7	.	TGTGCCAGCAGCACCGGAGTTTCCTACGAGCAGTACTTC	CASSTGVSYEQYF
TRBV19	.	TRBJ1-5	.	TGTGCCAGTAGTATATCCCTCAGGGGATATGATCAGCCCCAGCATTTT	CASSISLRGYDQPQHF
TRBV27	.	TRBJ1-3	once	TGTGCCAGCAGCGACAGGATAGGAAACACCATATATTTT	CASSDRIGNTIYF
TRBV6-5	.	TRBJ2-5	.	TGTGCCAGCAGTCCCCAGTCCCCACCGGGGACCCAGTACTTC	CASSPQSPPGTQYF
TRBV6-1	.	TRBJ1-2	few	TGTGCCAGCGAAGGCTATGGCTACACCTTC	CASEGYGYTF
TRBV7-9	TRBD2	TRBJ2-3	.	TGTGCCAGCAGCTTAGGTTCTAGCGGGGGAGGAGGAGATACGCAGTATTTT	CASSLGSSGGGGDTQYF
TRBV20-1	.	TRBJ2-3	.	TGCAGTGCCCGCACAGATACGCAGTATTTT	CSARTDTQYF
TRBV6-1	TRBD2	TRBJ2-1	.	TGTGCCAGCAGTGAGAGGACTAGCGGGAAAGAGCAGTTCTTC	CASSERTSGKEQFF
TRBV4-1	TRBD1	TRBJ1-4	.	TGCGCCAGCAGCCAAGATGACAGGGACGAACTGTTTTTT	CASSQDDRDELFF
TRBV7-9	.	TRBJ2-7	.	TGTGCCAGCAGTTTTACTAGCTCGAACGAGCAGTACTTC	CASSFTSSNEQYF
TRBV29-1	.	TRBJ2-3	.	TGCAGCGTTGAAGACAGCACAGATACGCAGTATTTT	CSVEDSTDTQYF
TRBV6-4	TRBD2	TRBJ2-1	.	TGTGCCAGCAGTTGGGAGCGGGAGTTAGTCTCCTACAATGAGCAGTTCTTC	CASSWERELVSYNEQFF
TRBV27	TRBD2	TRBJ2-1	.	TGTGCCAGCAGTTCGCCCCGCCTCACTAGCGGGAGTCCCTACAATGAGCAGTTCTTC	CASSSPRLTSGSPYNEQFF
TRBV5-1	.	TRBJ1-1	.	TGCGCCAGCAGATCCGGGGCGAACACTGAAGCTTTCTTT	CASRSGANTEAFF
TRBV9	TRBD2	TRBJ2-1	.	TGTGCCAGCAGCGTAGGACTAGCGGGAGGTAATGAGCAGTTCTTC	CASSVGLAGGNEQFF
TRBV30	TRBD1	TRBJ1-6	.	TGTGCCTGGAGTGAGGGACAGGGGTATTCACCCCTCCACTTT	CAWSEGQGYSPLHF
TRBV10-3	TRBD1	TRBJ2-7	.	TGTGCCATCAGCCAGGCCGGACAGGGCCCCTACGAGCAGTACTTC	CAISQAGQGPYEQYF
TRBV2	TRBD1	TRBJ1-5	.	TGTGCCAGCAGTTCGGATCCCCGGGGACAGGGCTTTAGCATGCCCCAGCATTTT	CASSSDPRGQGFSMPQHF
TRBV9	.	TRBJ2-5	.	TGTGCCAGCAGCGTAACTACGTACCAAGAGACCCAGTACTTC	CASSVTTYQETQYF
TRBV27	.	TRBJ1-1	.	TGTGCCAGCAGTCACCACTTAGGTTCCTCCGGCACTGAAGCTTTCTTT	CASSHHLGSSGTEAFF
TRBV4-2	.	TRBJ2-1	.	TGTGCCAGCAGCCACTCAGACCAGCCCCCCCCTAATGAGCAGTTCTTC	CASSHSDQPPPNEQFF
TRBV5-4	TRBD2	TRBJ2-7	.	TGTGCCAGCAGTACAGGACTAGCGGGCTCCTACGAGCAGTACTTC	CASSTGLAGSYEQYF
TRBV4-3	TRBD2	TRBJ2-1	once	TGCGCCAGCAGCCAAGATAGGGCTAGCGGGAGGGTCTCTGGGTCCTACAATGAGCAGTTCTTC	CASSQDRASGRVSGSYNEQFF
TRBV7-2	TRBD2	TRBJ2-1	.	TGTGCCAGCAGCTCACCCGTCGGGGGGGCTGTTGCCTACAATGAGCAGTTCTTC	CASSSPVGGAVAYNEQFF
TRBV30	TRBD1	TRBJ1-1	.	TGTGCCTGCGGCTCTGGACAGGGGCACGCTGAAGCTTTCTTT	CACGSGQGHAEAFF
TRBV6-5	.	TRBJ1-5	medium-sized	TGTGCCAGCAGTTACACCTCCGGGACGAGCAATCAGCCCCAGCATTTT	CASSYTSGTSNQPQHF
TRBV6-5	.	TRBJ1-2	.	TGTGCCAGCAGTTACTCCAGGGGCTATGGCTACACCTTC	CASSYSRGYGYTF
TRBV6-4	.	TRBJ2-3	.	TGTGCCAGAGGACTACCCTTCAGCCTCTCCACAGATACGCAGTATTTT	CARGLPFSLSTDTQYF
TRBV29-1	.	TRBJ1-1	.	TGCAGCGCCCTCCCGACACACAGGGCTGAAGCTTTCTTT	CSALPTHRAEAFF
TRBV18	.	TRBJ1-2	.	TGTGCCAGCTCACCGGAATTGGGCCTATATGGCTACACCTTC	CASSPELGLYGYTF
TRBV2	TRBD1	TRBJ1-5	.	TGTGCCAGCAGTGCCCCGGGACAGGGAATAATGGAGAATCAGCCCCAGCATTTT	CASSAPGQGIMENQPQHF
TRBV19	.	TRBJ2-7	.	TGTGCCAGTAGTACCTCGGGGACACCTACCTACGAGCAGTACTTC	CASSTSGTPTYEQYF
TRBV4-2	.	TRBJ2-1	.	TGTGCCAGCAGCCGCGGGACTGGTCCCAATGAGCAGTTCTTC	CASSRGTGPNEQFF
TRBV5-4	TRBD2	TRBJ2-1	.	TGTGCCAGCAGCGTTACCGGGACTAGCGGGAGGATCTACAATGAGCAGTTCTTC	CASSVTGTSGRIYNEQFF
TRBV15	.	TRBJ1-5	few	TGTGCCACCAGCAGAGACAGCCTCTATCAGCCCCAGCATTTT	CATSRDSLYQPQHF
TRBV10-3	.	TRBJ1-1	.	TGTGCCACATTACCACGAGTGGGCCCTGAAGCTTTCTTT	CATLPRVGPEAFF
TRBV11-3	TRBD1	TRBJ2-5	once	TGTGCCAGCAGCCCCCGATCGACAGGGGGCTTGCAGACCCAGTACTTC	CASSPRSTGGLQTQYF
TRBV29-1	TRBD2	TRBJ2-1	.	TGCAGCGTTGGAACCGGGACTAGCGCGAATGAGCAGTTCTTC	CSVGTGTSANEQFF
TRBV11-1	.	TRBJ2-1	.	TGTGCCAGCAGCTTAAAGTGGGAGCAGTTCTTC	CASSLKWEQFF
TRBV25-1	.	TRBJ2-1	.	TGTGCCAGCAATCCTGGGACTCGGGATGAGCAGTTCTTC	CASNPGTRDEQFF
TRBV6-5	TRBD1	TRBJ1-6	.	TGTGCCAGCAGTCCCGGGACAGGTTATAATTCACCCCTCCACTTT	CASSPGTGYNSPLHF
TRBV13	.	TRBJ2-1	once	TGTGCCAGCAGCTTAGAGGCGGAGAAGGAAGGCAATGAGCAGTTCTTC	CASSLEAEKEGNEQFF